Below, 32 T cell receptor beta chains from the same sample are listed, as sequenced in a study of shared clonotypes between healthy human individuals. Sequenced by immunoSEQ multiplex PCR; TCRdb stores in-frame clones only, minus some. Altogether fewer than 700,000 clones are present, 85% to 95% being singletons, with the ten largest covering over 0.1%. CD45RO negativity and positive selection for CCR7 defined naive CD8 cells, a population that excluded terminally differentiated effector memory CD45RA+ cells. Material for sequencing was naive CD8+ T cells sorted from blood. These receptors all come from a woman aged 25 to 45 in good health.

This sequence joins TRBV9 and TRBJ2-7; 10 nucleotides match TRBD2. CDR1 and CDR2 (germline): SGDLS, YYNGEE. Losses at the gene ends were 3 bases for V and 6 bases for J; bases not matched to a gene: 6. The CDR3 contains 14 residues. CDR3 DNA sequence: TGTGCCAGCAGCGGACCTAGCGGGAGTCGCGAGCAGTACTTC. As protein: CASSGPSGSREQYF. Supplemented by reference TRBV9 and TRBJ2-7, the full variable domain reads DSGVTQTPKHLITATGQRVTLRCSPRSGDLSVYWYQQSLDQGLQFLIQYYNGEERAKGNILERFSAQQFPDLHSELNLSSLELGDSALYFCASSGPSGSREQYFGPGTRLTVT.

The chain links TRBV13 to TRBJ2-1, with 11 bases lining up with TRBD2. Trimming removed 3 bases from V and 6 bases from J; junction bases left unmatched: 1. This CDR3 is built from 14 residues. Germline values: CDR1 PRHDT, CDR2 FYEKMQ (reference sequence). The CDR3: CASSFSGRVNEQFF. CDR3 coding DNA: TGTGCCAGCAGCTTTAGCGGGAGGGTCAATGAGCAGTTCTTC.

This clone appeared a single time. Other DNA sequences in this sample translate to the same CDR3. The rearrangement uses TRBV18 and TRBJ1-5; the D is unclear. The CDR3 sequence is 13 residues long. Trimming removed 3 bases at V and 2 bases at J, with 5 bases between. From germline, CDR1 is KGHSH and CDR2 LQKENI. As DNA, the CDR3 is TGTGCCAGCTCACCCGGGGGCAATCAGCCCCAGCATTTT. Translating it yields CASSPGGNQPQHF. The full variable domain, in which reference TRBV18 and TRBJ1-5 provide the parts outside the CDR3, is NAGVMQNPRHLVRRRGQEARLRCSPMKGHSHVYWYRQLPEEGLKFMVYLQKENIIDESGMPKERFSAEFPKEGPSILRIQQVVRGDSAAYFCASSPGGNQPQHFGDGTRLSIL.

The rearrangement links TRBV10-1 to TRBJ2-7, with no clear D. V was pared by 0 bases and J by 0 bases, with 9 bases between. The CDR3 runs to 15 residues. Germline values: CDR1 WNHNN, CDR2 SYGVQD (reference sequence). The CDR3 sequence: CASSESPDRSYEQYF. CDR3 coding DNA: TGCGCCAGCAGTGAGTCGCCGGACCGCTCCTACGAGCAGTACTTC.

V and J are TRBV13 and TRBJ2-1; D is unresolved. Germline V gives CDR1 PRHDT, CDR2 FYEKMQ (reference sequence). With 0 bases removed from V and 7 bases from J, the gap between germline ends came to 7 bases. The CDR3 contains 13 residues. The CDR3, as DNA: TGTGCCAGCAGCTTAGGACTGGCAAATGAGCAGTTCTTC. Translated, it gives CASSLGLANEQFF.

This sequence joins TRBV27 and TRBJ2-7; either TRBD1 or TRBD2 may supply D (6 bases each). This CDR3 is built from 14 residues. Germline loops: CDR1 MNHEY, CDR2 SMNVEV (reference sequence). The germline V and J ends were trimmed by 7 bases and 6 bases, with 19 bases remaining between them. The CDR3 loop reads CASTPTRGLSEQYF. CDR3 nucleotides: TGTGCCAGCACCCCCACCCGGGGGCTCTCCGAGCAGTACTTC.

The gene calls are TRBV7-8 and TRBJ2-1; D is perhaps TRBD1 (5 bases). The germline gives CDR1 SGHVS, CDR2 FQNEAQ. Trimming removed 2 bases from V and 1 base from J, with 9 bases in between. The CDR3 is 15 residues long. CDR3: CASSLRGYSYNEQFF. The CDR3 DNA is TGTGCCAGCAGCTTAAGGGGCTATTCCTACAATGAGCAGTTCTTC.

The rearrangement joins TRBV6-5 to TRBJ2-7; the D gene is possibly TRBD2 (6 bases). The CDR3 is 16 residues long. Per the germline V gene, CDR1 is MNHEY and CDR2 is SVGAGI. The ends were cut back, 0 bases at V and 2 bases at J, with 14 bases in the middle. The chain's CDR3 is CASSYSSGLSPYEQYF. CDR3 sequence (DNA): TGTGCCAGCAGTTACTCGAGCGGACTATCCCCCTACGAGCAGTACTTC.

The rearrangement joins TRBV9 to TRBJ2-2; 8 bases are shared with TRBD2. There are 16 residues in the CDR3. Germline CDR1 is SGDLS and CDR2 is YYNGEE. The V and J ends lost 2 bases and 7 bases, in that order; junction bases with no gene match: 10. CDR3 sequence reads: CASSVTGTSLNGELFF. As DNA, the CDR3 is TGTGCCAGCAGCGTGACCGGGACTAGTCTTAACGGGGAGCTGTTTTTT.

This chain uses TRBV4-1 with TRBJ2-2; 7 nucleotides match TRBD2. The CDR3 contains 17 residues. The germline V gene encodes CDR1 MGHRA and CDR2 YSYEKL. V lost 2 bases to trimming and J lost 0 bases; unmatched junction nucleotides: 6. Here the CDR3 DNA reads TGCGCCAGCAGCCAACCGCCTAGCGGCGCGAACACCGGGGAGCTGTTTTTT. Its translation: CASSQPPSGANTGELFF.

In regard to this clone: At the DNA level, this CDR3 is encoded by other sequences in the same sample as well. The CDR3 region is CASSVGGGTYEQYF. In DNA, the CDR3 is TGTGCCAGCAGCGTAGGGGGGGGTACCTACGAGCAGTACTTC. This chain joins TRBV9 and TRBJ2-5, with 7 bases aligning to TRBD2. With the DNA end fitting TRBJ2-7 better, the J assignment may be wrong. Germline V gives CDR1 SGDLS, CDR2 YYNGEE. The CDR3 has 14 residues.

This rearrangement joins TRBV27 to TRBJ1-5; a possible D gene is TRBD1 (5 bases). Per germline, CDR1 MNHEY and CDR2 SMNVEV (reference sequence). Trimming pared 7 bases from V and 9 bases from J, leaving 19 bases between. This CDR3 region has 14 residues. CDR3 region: CASTRVGGGTPQHF. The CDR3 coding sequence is TGTGCCAGCACCAGGGTTGGGGGGGGGACGCCCCAGCATTTT.

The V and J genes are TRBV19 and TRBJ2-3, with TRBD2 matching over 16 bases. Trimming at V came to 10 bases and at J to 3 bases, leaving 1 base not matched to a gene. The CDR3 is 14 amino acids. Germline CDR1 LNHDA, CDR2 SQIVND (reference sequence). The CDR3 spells CATGLAGGTDTQYF. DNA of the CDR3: TGTGCCACGGGACTAGCGGGAGGGACAGATACGCAGTATTTT. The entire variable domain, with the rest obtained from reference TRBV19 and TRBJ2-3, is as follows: DGGITQSPKYLFRKEGQNVTLSCEQNLNHDAMYWYRQDPGQGLRLIYYSQIVNDFQKGDIAEGYSVSREKKESFPLTVTSAQKNPTAFYLCATGLAGGTDTQYFGPGTRLTVL.

The CDR3 reads CASSQPAGELFF. DNA of the CDR3: TGCGCCAGCAGCCAACCGGCCGGGGAGCTGTTTTTT. This sequence joins TRBV4-1 and TRBJ2-2; D is uncertain. The V gene lost 2 bases and the J gene lost 6 bases, with 4 bases spanning the gap. The CDR3 is 12 residues long. The germline gives CDR1 MGHRA, CDR2 YSYEKL.

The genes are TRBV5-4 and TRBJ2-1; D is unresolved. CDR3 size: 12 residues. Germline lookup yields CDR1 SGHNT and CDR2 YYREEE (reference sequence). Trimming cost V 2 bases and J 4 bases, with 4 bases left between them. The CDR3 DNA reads TGTGCCAGCAGCTTATATTACAATGAGCAGTTCTTC. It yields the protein CASSLYYNEQFF.

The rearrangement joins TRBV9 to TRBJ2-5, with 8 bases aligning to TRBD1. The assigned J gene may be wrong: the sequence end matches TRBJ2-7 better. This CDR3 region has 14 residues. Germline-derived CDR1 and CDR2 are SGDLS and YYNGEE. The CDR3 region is CASSVGQGAGEQYF. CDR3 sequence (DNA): TGTGCCAGCAGCGTAGGGCAGGGGGCTGGCGAGCAGTACTTC.

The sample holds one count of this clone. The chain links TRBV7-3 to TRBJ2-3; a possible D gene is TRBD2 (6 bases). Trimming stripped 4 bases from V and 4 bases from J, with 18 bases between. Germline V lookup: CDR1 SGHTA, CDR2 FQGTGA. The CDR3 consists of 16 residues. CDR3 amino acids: CASSSSGTGLADTQYF. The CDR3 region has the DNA TGTGCCAGCAGCTCATCCGGGACGGGACTGGCAGATACGCAGTATTTT.

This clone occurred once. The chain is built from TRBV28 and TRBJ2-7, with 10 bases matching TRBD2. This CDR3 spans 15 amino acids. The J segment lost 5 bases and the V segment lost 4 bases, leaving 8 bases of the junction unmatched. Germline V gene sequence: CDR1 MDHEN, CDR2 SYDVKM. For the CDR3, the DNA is TGTGCCAGCAGTTGGATCAGCGGGAGGGTGAACGAGCAGTACTTC. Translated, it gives CASSWISGRVNEQYF.

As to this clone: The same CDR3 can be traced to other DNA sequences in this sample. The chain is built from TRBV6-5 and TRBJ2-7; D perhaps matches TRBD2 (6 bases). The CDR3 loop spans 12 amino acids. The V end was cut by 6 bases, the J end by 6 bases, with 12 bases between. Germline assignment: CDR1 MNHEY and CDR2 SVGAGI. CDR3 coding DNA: TGTGCCAGCAGCCCCACGGGAGCCGAGCAGTACTTC. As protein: CASSPTGAEQYF.

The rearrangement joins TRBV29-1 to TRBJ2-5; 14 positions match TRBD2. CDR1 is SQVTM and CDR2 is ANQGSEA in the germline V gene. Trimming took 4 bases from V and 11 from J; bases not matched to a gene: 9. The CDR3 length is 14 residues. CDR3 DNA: TGCAGCGTTGTGGAGGGACTAGCGGGAGTTGAGCAGTACTTC. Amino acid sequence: CSVVEGLAGVEQYF.

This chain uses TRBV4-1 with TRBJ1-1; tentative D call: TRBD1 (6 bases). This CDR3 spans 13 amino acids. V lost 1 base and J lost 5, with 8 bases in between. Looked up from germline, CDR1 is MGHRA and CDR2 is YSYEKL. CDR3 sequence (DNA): TGCGCCAGCAGCCAAGTCGGACAGACTGAAGCTTTCTTT. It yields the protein CASSQVGQTEAFF.

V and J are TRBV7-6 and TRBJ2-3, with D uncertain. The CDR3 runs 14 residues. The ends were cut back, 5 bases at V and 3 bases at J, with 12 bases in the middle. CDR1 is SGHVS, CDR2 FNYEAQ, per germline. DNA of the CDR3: TGTGCCAGCAGCGCCGAAGTTGGGACAGATACGCAGTATTTT. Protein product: CASSAEVGTDTQYF.

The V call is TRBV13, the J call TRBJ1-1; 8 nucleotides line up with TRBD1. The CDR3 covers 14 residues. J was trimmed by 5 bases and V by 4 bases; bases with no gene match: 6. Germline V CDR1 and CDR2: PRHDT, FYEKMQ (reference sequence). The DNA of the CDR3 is TGTGCCAGCAGCTCAGACAGGGGTCTTACTGAAGCTTTCTTT. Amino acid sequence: CASSSDRGLTEAFF.

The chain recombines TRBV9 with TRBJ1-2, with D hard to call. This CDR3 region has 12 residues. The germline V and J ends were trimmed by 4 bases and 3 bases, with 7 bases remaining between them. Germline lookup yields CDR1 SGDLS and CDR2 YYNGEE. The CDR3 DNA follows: TGTGCCAGCAGCCCTTGGGACTATGGCTACACCTTC. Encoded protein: CASSPWDYGYTF.

The chain's CDR3 is CASSYGEPYEQYF. The CDR3, as DNA: TGTGCCAGCAGTTATGGAGAACCCTACGAGCAGTACTTC. The gene calls are TRBV6-5 and TRBJ2-7, with D hard to call. CDR1 is MNHEY and CDR2 is SVGAGI in the germline V gene. This CDR3 contains 13 residues. The V end lost 3 bases, the J end lost 2 bases, and 8 bases lay between the germline ends.

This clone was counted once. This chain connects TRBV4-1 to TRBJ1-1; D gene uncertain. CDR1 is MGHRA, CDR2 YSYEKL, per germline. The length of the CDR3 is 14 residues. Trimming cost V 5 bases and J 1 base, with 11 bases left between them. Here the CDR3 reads CASSFLTWNTEAFF. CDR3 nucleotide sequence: TGCGCCAGCAGCTTCCTTACTTGGAACACTGAAGCTTTCTTT.

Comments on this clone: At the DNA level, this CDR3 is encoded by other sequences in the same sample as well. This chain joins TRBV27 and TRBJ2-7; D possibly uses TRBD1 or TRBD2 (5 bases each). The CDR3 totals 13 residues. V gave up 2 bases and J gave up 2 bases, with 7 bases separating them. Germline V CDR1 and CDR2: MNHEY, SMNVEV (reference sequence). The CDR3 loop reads CASSLGTAYEQYF. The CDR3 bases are TGTGCCAGCAGTTTAGGGACCGCCTACGAGCAGTACTTC.

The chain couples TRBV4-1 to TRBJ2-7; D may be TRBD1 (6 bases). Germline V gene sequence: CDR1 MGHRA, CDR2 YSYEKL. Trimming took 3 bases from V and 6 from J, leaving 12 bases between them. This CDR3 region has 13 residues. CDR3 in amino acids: CASSHILGGEQYF. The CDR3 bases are TGCGCCAGCAGCCATATACTAGGGGGCGAGCAGTACTTC.

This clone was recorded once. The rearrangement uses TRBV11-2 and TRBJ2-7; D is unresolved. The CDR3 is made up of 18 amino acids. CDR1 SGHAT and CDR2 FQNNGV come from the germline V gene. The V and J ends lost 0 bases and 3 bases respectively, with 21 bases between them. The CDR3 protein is CASSLDLAGSRIYYEQYF. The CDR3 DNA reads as TGTGCCAGCAGCTTAGATCTGGCTGGGTCTCGAATATACTACGAGCAGTACTTC.

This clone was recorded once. CDR3 in amino acids: CASSKAQGLCTDTQYF. DNA of the CDR3: TGTGCCAGCAGCAAAGCGCAGGGGTTGTGTACGGATACGCAGTATTTT. This sequence joins TRBV21-1 and TRBJ2-3; the table's D gene call, TRBD1, was not cross checked with the DNA. TRBV21-1 constitutes a pseudogene. This CDR3 is 16 amino acids long.

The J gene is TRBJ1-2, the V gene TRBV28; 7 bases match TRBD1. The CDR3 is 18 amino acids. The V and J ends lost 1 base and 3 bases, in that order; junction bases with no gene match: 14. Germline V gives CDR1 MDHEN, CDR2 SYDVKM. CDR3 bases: TGTGCCAGCAGTTTATTTACGCCCCGGGACAGCAAAGACTATGGCTACACCTTC. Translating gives CASSLFTPRDSKDYGYTF.

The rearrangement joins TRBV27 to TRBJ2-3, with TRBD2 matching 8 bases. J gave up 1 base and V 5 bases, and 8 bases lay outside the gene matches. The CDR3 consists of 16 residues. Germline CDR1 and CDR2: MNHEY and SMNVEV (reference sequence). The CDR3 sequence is CASSPLAGGGTDTQYF. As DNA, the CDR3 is TGTGCCAGCAGTCCCCTTGCGGGAGGAGGCACAGATACGCAGTATTTT.